This T cell receptor (beta chain) was observed in a study of blood T cell repertoires in COVID-19. Study at large: Collection of acute and convalescent COVID-19 samples took place in the United States, Italy and Spain. Sources were T cells, B-cell-depleted T cells, or PBMCs; the material itself was cDNA or gDNA.

Per the original data handling: Amplification of reference gene primers provided the estimated nucleated cell counts. Repertoires were generated with immunoSEQ multiplex PCR, while TCRdb's copy carries only in-frame clones and drops some. V and J calls and clone size come straight from that table; D and trimming were deduced from the DNA. The table has hundreds of thousands of clones, roughly nine tenths seen once. This clone was counted a single time. V lost 2 bases, J lost 4 bases, and 4 bases stayed unmatched. The CDR3 is 15 residues long. Per germline, CDR1 MNHEY and CDR2 SVGAGI. The sample comprised peripheral blood. The source of this sequence is a woman aged 45-65 years with acute or convalescent COVID-19. V usage is TRBV6-5 and J usage is TRBJ1-2, with TRBD1 matching over 10 bases. CDR3 in amino acids: CASSYRDRGFYGYTF. CDR3 coding DNA: TGTGCCAGCAGTTACCGGGACAGGGGTTTCTATGGCTACACCTTC.